Listed here are 25 T cell receptor beta chains from one sample, sequenced in a study of Ad26.COV2.S vaccination and SARS-CoV-2 variants. Libraries were prepared by immunoSEQ multiplex PCR; TCRdb keeps only in-frame clonotypes and omits some of them. The table lists 350,000 to 400,000 clones, around 85% of them singletons. Treatment reported: around 19 received Ad26.COV2.S at low or high dose, single or two shots; 5 received placebo; per-sample allocation not given. Material that was analyzed had been drawn on day 63 after the first vaccine or placebo injection. The sample consisted of peripheral blood, taken in a trial of Ad26.COV2.S vaccine versus placebo. All receptors come from a person between 18 and 65 years old who received the Ad26.COV2.S COVID-19 vaccine or a placebo.

The chain joins TRBV21-1 to TRBJ2-3; the table's D gene call, TRBD2, was not cross checked with the DNA. TRBV21-1 is reported as a pseudogene. This CDR3 has 11 amino acids. The CDR3 coding sequence is TGTGCCAGCGTACCCGCGGATACGCAGTATTTT. It is translated as CASVPADTQYF.

The J gene is TRBJ1-1, the V gene TRBV11-2; 9 bases fit TRBD1. V gave up 7 bases and J gave up 3 bases; unmatched junction bases: 6. There are 14 residues in the CDR3. Germline CDR1 and CDR2: SGHAT and FQNNGV. The CDR3 here is CASTVTGGYTEAFF. The DNA of the CDR3 is TGTGCCAGCACCGTGACAGGGGGATACACTGAAGCTTTCTTT.

The CDR3 nucleotides read TGTGCCAGCAGCATAAGGACAGATCGCACAGATACGCAGTATTTT. Its translation: CASSIRTDRTDTQYF. The chain is built from TRBV9 and TRBJ2-3; D perhaps matches TRBD1 (6 bases). Trimming pared 4 bases from V and 1 base from J, leaving 13 bases between. Germline-derived CDR1 and CDR2 are SGDLS and YYNGEE. CDR3 length equals 15 residues.

This chain uses TRBV11-2 with TRBJ1-1; the D is unclear. Germline lookup yields CDR1 SGHAT and CDR2 FQNNGV. Trimming removed 3 bases from V and 1 base from J, with 9 bases in between. The CDR3 runs 14 residues. CDR3 sequence reads: CASSFQPGNTEAFF. The CDR3 DNA reads as TGTGCCAGCAGCTTTCAGCCCGGGAACACTGAAGCTTTCTTT.

This chain links TRBV28 with TRBJ1-2; no firm D call. V was shortened by 6 bases and J by 4 bases, with 6 bases between the two germline ends. CDR1 and CDR2 from the germline V gene are MDHEN and SYDVKM. The CDR3 covers 11 residues. The CDR3 here is CASRRSYGYTF. DNA for the CDR3: TGTGCCAGCAGGAGATCCTATGGCTACACCTTC.

Only one count was recorded for this clone. The gene calls are TRBV19 and TRBJ1-3, with a tentative D call TRBD1 (6 bases). The CDR3 sequence is 14 residues long. Trimming removed 3 bases at V and 8 bases at J, with 14 bases between. Germline assignment: CDR1 LNHDA and CDR2 SQIVND (reference sequence). The CDR3 region has the DNA TGTGCCAGTAGTATCGTCAGGGGTTCGGACACCATATATTTT. Translation: CASSIVRGSDTIYF.

The genes are TRBV19 and TRBJ1-1; the D gene is possibly TRBD1 (6 bases). This CDR3 contains 14 residues. CDR1 LNHDA and CDR2 SQIVND come from the germline V gene (reference sequence). Between the trimmed V and J ends, which lost 4 bases and 9 bases, there was a span of 18 bases. In DNA form, the CDR3 reads TGTGCCAGTAGTAAATCTTGGGGGGGCGGGAAAGCTTTCTTT. Translation gives CASSKSWGGGKAFF. Variable domain in full (rest from reference TRBV19 and TRBJ1-1): DGGITQSPKYLFRKEGQNVTLSCEQNLNHDAMYWYRQDPGQGLRLIYYSQIVNDFQKGDIAEGYSVSREKKESFPLTVTSAQKNPTAFYLCASSKSWGGGKAFFGQGTRLTVV.

Only one count was recorded for this clone. The V gene is TRBV4-1, the J gene TRBJ1-6, with D unclear. Germline V CDR1 and CDR2: MGHRA, YSYEKL. The V and J ends lost 3 bases and 6 bases respectively, with 12 bases between them. The CDR3 totals 15 residues. CDR3 region: CASSHLRGSNSPLHF. In nucleotides, the CDR3 is TGCGCCAGCAGCCATCTCCGGGGTAGTAATTCACCCCTCCACTTT.

V gene TRBV27 combines with J gene TRBJ2-3, with D uncertain. The V gene lost 3 bases and the J gene lost 0 bases, with 4 bases spanning the gap. The CDR3 sequence is 13 residues long. CDR1 and CDR2 from the germline V gene are MNHEY and SMNVEV (reference sequence). CDR3 sequence (DNA): TGTGCCAGCAGTTTTCGGAGCACAGATACGCAGTATTTT. As protein: CASSFRSTDTQYF.

The chain uses TRBV3-1 (or the pseudogene TRBV3-2) and TRBJ2-5; D may be TRBD2 (7 bases). The CDR3 extends over 16 amino acids. Germline CDR1 is LGHDT and CDR2 is YNNKEL (reference sequence). The V end lost 3 bases, the J end lost 7 bases, and 21 bases lay between the germline ends. Here the CDR3 reads CASSQPAGARIGTQYF. CDR3 nucleotide sequence: TGTGCCAGCAGCCAGCCGGCGGGGGCACGCATCGGGACCCAGTACTTC.

This rearrangement joins TRBV5-1 to TRBJ1-1; D perhaps matches TRBD1 (5 bases). Germline CDR1 reads SGHRS; CDR2 reads YFSETQ. Trimming took 5 bases from V and 8 from J, leaving 13 bases between them. The length of the CDR3 is 12 residues. For the CDR3, the DNA is TGCGCCAGCAGGGTGGACAACTCGGAAGCTTTCTTT. It is translated as CASRVDNSEAFF. Complete variable domain (other parts from reference TRBV5-1 and TRBJ1-1): KAGVTQTPRYLIKTRGQQVTLSCSPISGHRSVSWYQQTPGQGLQFLFEYFSETQRNKGNFPGRFSGRQFSNSRSEMNVSTLELGDSALYLCASRVDNSEAFFGQGTRLTVV.

The V call is TRBV7-2, the J call TRBJ1-1; D remains unclear. V was pared by 1 base and J by 3 bases, with 9 bases between. Germline CDR1 and CDR2: SGHTA and FQGNSA. The CDR3 runs to 14 residues. CDR3 loop: CASSLVGEDTEAFF. DNA for the CDR3: TGTGCCAGCAGCTTAGTTGGGGAGGACACTGAAGCTTTCTTT.

The chain links TRBV19 to TRBJ2-1; 11 bases fit TRBD2. The V gene's germline CDR1 is LNHDA and CDR2 SQIVND (reference sequence). After removal of 8 bases from V and 9 bases from J, the junction contained 12 bases not matched to a gene. The CDR3 runs 15 residues. This CDR3 reads CASGLAGSIGSEQFF. In DNA form, the CDR3 reads TGTGCCAGTGGACTAGCGGGTAGTATCGGTAGTGAGCAGTTCTTC. Based on the CDR3 plus reference TRBV19 and TRBJ2-1, the full variable domain is DGGITQSPKYLFRKEGQNVTLSCEQNLNHDAMYWYRQDPGQGLRLIYYSQIVNDFQKGDIAEGYSVSREKKESFPLTVTSAQKNPTAFYLCASGLAGSIGSEQFFGPGTRLTVL.

The chain recombines TRBV11-2 with TRBJ2-5; no reliable D call. Germline-derived CDR1 and CDR2 are SGHAT and FQNNGV. The CDR3 is made up of 13 amino acids. Trimming stripped 4 bases from V and 6 bases from J, with 12 bases between. The CDR3 reads CASSSGSSQTQYF. CDR3 nucleotides: TGTGCCAGCAGCTCCGGGTCCTCCCAGACCCAGTACTTC.

The V call is TRBV5-4, the J call TRBJ1-1, with D perhaps TRBD1 (5 bases). V lost 7 bases and J lost 6, with 13 bases in between. The CDR3 is 12 residues long. Germline V gene lookup returns CDR1 SGHNT and CDR2 YYREEE (reference sequence). The CDR3 loop is CASSTGGAEAFF. The CDR3 bases are TGTGCCAGCTCTACGGGGGGGGCTGAAGCTTTCTTT.

This clone was counted ten times or more. The chain employs TRBV6-5 and TRBJ1-3, with TRBD1 matching 7 bases. The germline V gene encodes CDR1 MNHEY and CDR2 SVGAGI. The CDR3 extends over 13 amino acids. Unmatched junction bases numbered 7, after V lost 4 bases and J lost 10 bases. The CDR3 DNA sequence: TGTGCCAGCAGTTCCCAGGGGGGACGGACCATATATTTT. Its translation is CASSSQGGRTIYF.

This chain uses TRBV5-6 with TRBJ1-5; D gene uncertain. The CDR3 is 14 residues long. V dropped 4 bases and J dropped 3 bases, with 11 bases sitting between them. CDR1 and CDR2 (germline): SGHDT, YYEEEE. The CDR3 spells CASSLRGINQPQHF. CDR3 in DNA: TGTGCCAGCAGCCTAAGAGGAATCAATCAGCCCCAGCATTTT.

This chain connects TRBV18 to TRBJ1-2; D perhaps matches TRBD1 (5 bases). The germline V gene has CDR1 KGHSH and CDR2 LQKENI. This CDR3 spans 15 amino acids. With 1 base removed from V and 0 bases from J, the gap between germline ends came to 9 bases. CDR3 bases: TGTGCCAGCTCACCACGTACAGGACCTAACTATGGCTACACCTTC. This gives the protein CASSPRTGPNYGYTF.

J is TRBJ1-1 and V is TRBV29-1; no clear D. Trimming cost V 3 bases and J 5 bases, with 13 bases left between them. The CDR3 contains 13 residues. Germline-derived CDR1 and CDR2 are SQVTM and ANQGSEA. The CDR3 sequence: CSVDRGGRTEAFF. For the CDR3, the DNA is TGCAGCGTTGATCGGGGTGGAAGGACTGAAGCTTTCTTT. The full variable domain, rest sourced from reference TRBV29-1 and TRBJ1-1, is SAVISQKPSRDICQRGTSLTIQCQVDSQVTMMFWYRQQPGQSLTLIATANQGSEATYESGFVIDKFPISRPNLTFSTLTVSNMSPEDSSIYLCSVDRGGRTEAFFGQGTRLTVV.

The V gene is TRBV10-3, the J gene TRBJ1-5; 9 bases line up with TRBD1. CDR1 and CDR2 from the germline V gene are ENHRY and SYGVKD. The CDR3 spans 16 residues. J gave up 3 bases and V 6 bases, and 9 bases lay outside the gene matches. In DNA form, the CDR3 reads TGTGCCATCAGGGGGGAGGGGACAGGGTTCAATCAGCCCCAGCATTTT. Amino acids: CAIRGEGTGFNQPQHF.

V gene TRBV7-9 combines with J gene TRBJ1-4, with D unresolved. Germline CDR1 is SEHNR and CDR2 is FQNEAQ (reference sequence). This CDR3 is built from 16 residues. The V end was cut by 5 bases, the J end by 0 bases, with 13 bases between. The CDR3 spells CASSGTDRTTNEKLFF. In nucleotides, the CDR3 is TGTGCCAGCAGCGGAACCGACCGAACAACTAATGAAAAACTGTTTTTT. Full variable domain (remainder filled in from reference TRBV7-9 and TRBJ1-4): DTGVSQNPRHKITKRGQNVTFRCDPISEHNRLYWYRQTLGQGPEFLTYFQNEAQLEKSRLLSDRFSAERPKGSFSTLEIQRTEQGDSAMYLCASSGTDRTTNEKLFFGSGTQLSVL.

Concerning this clone itself: Other DNA sequences within the sample encode an identical CDR3. The rearrangement links TRBV3-1 (or the pseudogene TRBV3-2) to TRBJ1-4; no reliable D call. Germline CDR1 and CDR2: LGHDT and YNNKEL (reference sequence). The CDR3 contains 15 residues. V dropped 0 bases and J dropped 4 bases, with 9 bases sitting between them. CDR3 DNA sequence: TGTGCCAGCAGCCAAGACCGGGCCAGTAATGAAAAACTGTTTTTT. This translates into CASSQDRASNEKLFF.

The V gene is TRBV5-4, the J gene TRBJ2-1, with TRBD2 identical over 12 bases. The CDR3 has 15 residues. Trimming at V came to 4 bases and at J to 9 bases, leaving 8 bases not matched to a gene. Germline V gene sequence: CDR1 SGHNT, CDR2 YYREEE (reference sequence). CDR3 in amino acids: CASSLGLAGNFEQFF. In nucleotides, the CDR3 is TGTGCCAGCAGCCTCGGACTAGCGGGGAATTTTGAGCAGTTCTTC.

On this clone: The same CDR3 can be traced to other DNA sequences in this sample. The CDR3 region has the DNA TGCGCCAGCAGCTTGGAAGGACAGAACACCGGGGAGCTGTTTTTT. This codes for CASSLEGQNTGELFF. The gene calls are TRBV5-1 and TRBJ2-2; TRBD1 is a possible D gene (5 bases). CDR3 size: 15 residues. In germline, CDR1 is SGHRS, CDR2 YFSETQ. Trimming pared 0 bases from V and 1 base from J, leaving 7 bases between.

The chain combines TRBV18 with TRBJ2-1; 10 bases map to TRBD2. CDR3 length: 19 residues. The junction had 9 bases not matched to a gene; V was cut back by 1 base and J by 0 bases. Germline lookup yields CDR1 KGHSH and CDR2 LQKENI. The CDR3 nucleotides are TGTGCCAGCTCACCACTGTCTACTAGCGGGGCCAGCTCCTACAATGAGCAGTTCTTC. This translates into CASSPLSTSGASSYNEQFF.